Listed here are 19 T cell receptor beta chains from one sample, sequenced in a study of cytomegalovirus exposure and HLA in healthy donors. Primers included in the PCR were 60 Vbeta and 13 Jbeta primers. Profiling relied on immunoSEQ multiplex PCR, and the TCRdb table lists in-frame clones only, not all of them. Altogether around 150,000 clones are present, 75% being singletons, with the ten largest covering about 2.7%. Material: PBMCs. The source of these receptors is a woman aged 50 to 60 in good health and CMV-seropositive.

The gene calls are TRBV5-6 and TRBJ2-3; 8 nucleotides line up with TRBD1. Germline assignment: CDR1 SGHDT and CDR2 YYEEEE. The CDR3 covers 13 residues. Trimming removed 1 base from V and 12 bases from J; junction bases left unmatched: 7. The CDR3 here is CASSLQGARKQYF. In DNA, the CDR3 is TGTGCCAGCAGCTTGCAGGGGGCCCGAAAACAGTATTTT.

The chain combines TRBV5-1 with TRBJ1-1; 9 nucleotides agree with TRBD1. V lost 4 bases, J lost 11 bases, and 12 bases stayed unmatched. This CDR3 has 14 amino acids. Germline CDR1 is SGHRS and CDR2 is YFSETQ. The CDR3 spells CASSPGPGQGEAFF. The DNA of the CDR3 is TGCGCCAGCAGCCCGGGGCCGGGACAGGGTGAGGCTTTCTTT.

V is TRBV10-1 and J is TRBJ1-1; the D gene is possibly TRBD1 (6 bases). Germline CDR1 is WNHNN and CDR2 is SYGVQD (reference sequence). Between the trimmed V and J ends, which lost 7 bases and 4 bases, there was a span of 22 bases. The CDR3 has 16 amino acids. The CDR3 loop is CASNGGGRGRATEAFF. The CDR3 nucleotides read TGCGCCAGCAACGGCGGGGGGCGAGGGAGGGCCACTGAAGCTTTCTTT.

The V gene is TRBV6-6, the J gene TRBJ1-1, with D unclear. CDR1 is MNHNY, CDR2 SVGAGI, per germline (reference sequence). There are 13 residues in the CDR3. V lost 8 bases and J 1 base, leaving 11 bases between the germline ends. The CDR3, as DNA: TGTGCCAGCGGACTAAAAGAGAACACTGAAGCTTTCTTT. Translated: CASGLKENTEAFF.

This chain links TRBV19 with TRBJ1-1; TRBD1 aligns across 9 bases. The V gene end was trimmed by 5 bases and the J gene end by 1 base; junction bases not matched to a gene: 11. Looked up from germline, CDR1 is LNHDA and CDR2 is SQIVND (reference sequence). This CDR3 comprises 17 residues. This chain's CDR3 is CASSSHRGRLANTEAFF. The CDR3 DNA sequence: TGTGCCAGTAGTTCCCACAGGGGGCGATTAGCGAACACTGAAGCTTTCTTT.

The rearrangement links TRBV5-6 to TRBJ2-1; TRBD1 might be the D (6 bases). The CDR3 contains 14 residues. Between the trimmed V and J ends, which lost 5 bases and 9 bases, there was a span of 18 bases. Germline CDR1 SGHDT, CDR2 YYEEEE. The CDR3 spells CASREGGGGAEQFF. The CDR3 nucleotides read TGTGCCAGCAGAGAAGGGGGTGGTGGTGCTGAGCAGTTCTTC.

This clone was picked up a small number of times. The sample holds other DNA sequences that translate to the same CDR3. The V and J genes are TRBV5-1 and TRBJ1-5; D gene ambiguous. Per the germline V gene, CDR1 is SGHRS and CDR2 is YFSETQ. The CDR3 totals 13 residues. V lost 0 bases, J lost 2 bases, and 3 bases lay in between. The CDR3 DNA follows: TGCGCCAGCAGCTTGGCGGGCAATCAGCCCCAGCATTTT. Its translation is CASSLAGNQPQHF. Complete variable domain (other parts from reference TRBV5-1 and TRBJ1-5): KAGVTQTPRYLIKTRGQQVTLSCSPISGHRSVSWYQQTPGQGLQFLFEYFSETQRNKGNFPGRFSGRQFSNSRSEMNVSTLELGDSALYLCASSLAGNQPQHFGDGTRLSIL.

The chain recombines TRBV5-1 with TRBJ1-3; D is undetermined. Germline lookup yields CDR1 SGHRS and CDR2 YFSETQ. The CDR3 runs 14 residues. V shed 0 bases and J shed 4 bases, with 8 bases lying between them. DNA of the CDR3: TGCGCCAGCAGCTTGGCGGGGAGGGGAAACACCATATATTTT. It translates to CASSLAGRGNTIYF.

J is TRBJ1-1 and V is TRBV7-2; D remains unclear. The CDR3 sequence is 12 residues long. Germline values: CDR1 SGHTA, CDR2 FQGNSA. V was shortened by 5 bases and J by 8 bases, with 12 bases between the two germline ends. The CDR3 protein is CASSPFGTEAFF. Here the CDR3 DNA reads TGTGCCAGCAGCCCCTTTGGCACCGAAGCTTTCTTT. The complete variable domain, with remaining parts taken from reference TRBV7-2 and TRBJ1-1, reads GAGVSQSPSNKVTEKGKDVELRCDPISGHTALYWYRQSLGQGLEFLIYFQGNSAPDKSGLPSDRFSAERTGGSVSTLTIQRTQQEDSAVYLCASSPFGTEAFFGQGTRLTVV.

As to this clone: In the same sample, other DNA sequences code for this CDR3. The gene calls are TRBV5-1 and TRBJ2-1; perhaps TRBD2 as D (7 bases). The CDR3 is 15 residues long. Germline loops: CDR1 SGHRS, CDR2 YFSETQ. V lost 4 bases to trimming and J lost 4 bases, with 15 bases between them. The chain's CDR3 is CASSLGGGDYNEQFF. Written as DNA, the CDR3 is TGCGCCAGCAGCCTGGGCGGGGGCGATTACAATGAGCAGTTCTTC.

The chain employs TRBV6-6 and TRBJ2-1, with TRBD2 as a possible D gene (7 bases). The CDR3 loop spans 15 amino acids. Trimming cost V 5 bases and J 9 bases, with 20 bases left between them. CDR1 and CDR2 (germline): MNHNY, SVGAGI (reference sequence). CDR3 in amino acids: CASSPLGGGGGEQFF. Written as DNA, the CDR3 is TGTGCCAGCAGTCCTCTTGGCGGGGGAGGGGGTGAGCAGTTCTTC.

The count of this clone is one. This chain links TRBV27 with TRBJ2-3, with 16 positions matching TRBD2. The V gene's germline CDR1 is MNHEY and CDR2 SMNVEV (reference sequence). CDR3 length: 20 amino acids. V trimming: 4 bases; J trimming: 3 bases; junction bases outside the gene matches: 13. The CDR3 protein is CASSYLIGTSGGGKTDTQYF. In DNA form, the CDR3 reads TGTGCCAGCAGTTACCTGATAGGGACTAGCGGGGGGGGGAAAACAGATACGCAGTATTTT.

This chain connects TRBV30 to TRBJ2-5, with D maybe TRBD1 (5 bases). This CDR3 region has 12 residues. Germline V gene sequence: CDR1 GTSNPN, CDR2 SVGIG (reference sequence). The V and J ends lost 2 bases and 4 bases respectively, with 8 bases between them. CDR3 sequence: CAWSPGIETQYF. CDR3 coding DNA: TGTGCCTGGAGTCCAGGGATAGAGACCCAGTACTTC.

The table lists this clone with a few counts. The V call is TRBV30, the J call TRBJ1-6, with no clear D. CDR3 length: 17 amino acids. Germline assignment: CDR1 GTSNPN and CDR2 SVGIG (reference sequence). Trimming shortened V by 0 bases and J by 3 bases, and 15 bases separated the two germline ends. The CDR3: CAWSVGWKEGYNSPLHF. CDR3 bases: TGTGCCTGGAGTGTCGGGTGGAAGGAGGGCTATAATTCACCCCTCCACTTT.

This chain uses TRBV5-1 with TRBJ1-2, with TRBD1 identical over 8 bases. The CDR3 has 16 residues. J lost 5 bases, V lost 3 bases, and 12 bases had no gene match. From germline, CDR1 is SGHRS and CDR2 YFSETQ. The CDR3 is CASSSSSGQGYYGYTF. CDR3 DNA: TGCGCCAGCAGCTCCTCTTCAGGACAGGGCTATTATGGCTACACCTTC.

The chain recombines TRBV7-9 with TRBJ1-2; D gene uncertain. CDR3 length: 13 residues. Germline CDR1 reads SEHNR; CDR2 reads FQNEAQ (reference sequence). Trimming pared 2 bases from V and 8 bases from J, leaving 12 bases between. CDR3 region: CASSLRGGGGYTF. The CDR3 DNA reads as TGTGCCAGCAGCTTACGAGGCGGCGGGGGCTACACCTTC.

This chain links TRBV2 with TRBJ1-6, with TRBD1 matching 9 bases. This CDR3 contains 16 residues. The J segment lost 6 bases and the V segment lost 6 bases, leaving 9 bases of the junction unmatched. Germline V gene lookup returns CDR1 SNHLY and CDR2 FYNNEI. CDR3 in amino acids: CASSEQGAEGNSPLHF. CDR3 sequence (DNA): TGTGCCAGCAGCGAACAGGGGGCGGAGGGTAATTCACCCCTCCACTTT.

The CDR3 reads CASTEQEYNSPLHF. The CDR3, as DNA: TGTGCCAGCACTGAACAGGAGTATAATTCACCCCTCCACTTT. The chain links TRBV6-5 to TRBJ1-6, with D possibly being TRBD1 (5 bases). Germline CDR1 is MNHEY and CDR2 is SVGAGI. V was cut by 7 bases and J by 4 bases, with 11 bases left in between. The CDR3 covers 14 residues.

The V gene is TRBV7-2, the J gene TRBJ1-2; weak D call: TRBD1 (6 bases). V was clipped by 1 base and J by 8 bases, with 17 bases between them. Germline V lookup: CDR1 SGHTA, CDR2 FQGNSA. The CDR3 length is 15 residues. Here the CDR3 reads CASSLVGGSASGYTF. The CDR3 nucleotides are TGTGCCAGCAGCTTAGTAGGGGGATCTGCGTCAGGCTACACCTTC.